Listed below are T cell receptor beta chains from one sample, sequenced in a study of T cell changes during pregnancy in multiple sclerosis. This table comes from immunoSEQ multiplex PCR, and its TCRdb copy is limited to in-frame clones, with some not included. Of roughly 80,000 clones in the sample, about 91% are singletons; the top ten hold approximately 2%. The sample here was peripheral blood, taken before pregnancy. The source of these receptors is a female donor with multiple sclerosis, enrolled in a pregnancy study. Each CDR3 is given with its conserved first and last residue. D genes are given only for firm matches. Clone size is stated in some rows and not others, as once, few, many or a class when expanded.

J | D | V | size | CDR3 | DNA
TRBJ1-2 | . | TRBV19 | . | CASSITTGPIYYGYTF | TGTGCCAGTAGTATTACAACAGGGCCCATCTACTATGGCTACACCTTC
TRBJ1-2 | TRBD1 | TRBV28 | . | CASGSGTGGGYTF | TGTGCCAGCGGAAGCGGGACAGGGGGTGGCTACACCTTC
TRBJ2-6 | . | TRBV10-3 | . | CAIRSSSGANVLTF | TGTGCCATCAGATCCAGCTCTGGGGCCAACGTCCTGACTTTC
TRBJ2-5 | TRBD2 | TRBV9 | . | CASSPRLARTETQYF | TGTGCCAGCAGCCCCCGACTAGCAAGGACCGAGACCCAGTACTTC
TRBJ1-2 | . | TRBV19 | once | CASSPSAGGDYGYTF | TGTGCCAGTAGTCCCTCTGCGGGCGGAGACTATGGCTACACCTTC
TRBJ2-7 | TRBD1 | TRBV28 | . | CASSLGQGAYEQYF | TGTGCCAGCAGTTTAGGGCAGGGGGCCTACGAGCAGTACTTC
TRBJ2-3 | . | TRBV19 | . | CASSIGREGTQYF | TGTGCCAGTAGTATAGGACGCGAGGGTACGCAGTATTTT
TRBJ2-3 | . | TRBV10-3 | . | CAISGEVTDTQYF | TGTGCCATCAGCGGCGAGGTAACAGATACGCAGTATTTT
TRBJ2-3 | . | TRBV5-1 | once | CASSFSGQLGDTQYF | TGCGCCAGCAGCTTCTCTGGACAGCTTGGGGATACGCAGTATTTT
TRBJ1-2 | TRBD1 | TRBV5-1 | few | CASSPRTGAFVGYGYTF | TGCGCCAGCAGCCCAAGGACAGGGGCGTTCGTCGGCTATGGCTACACCTTC
TRBJ1-1 | TRBD1 | TRBV5-1 | . | CASSWDRGNTEAFF | TGCGCCAGCAGCTGGGACAGGGGGAACACTGAAGCTTTCTTT
TRBJ1-1 | . | TRBV9 | few | CASSVADTEAFF | TGTGCCAGCAGCGTAGCGGACACTGAAGCTTTCTTT
TRBJ2-7 | . | TRBV27 | . | CASSSHRAPSYEQYF | TGTGCCAGCAGTTCGCACAGGGCCCCCTCCTACGAGCAGTACTTC
TRBJ1-1 | TRBD1 | TRBV15 | once | CATSRDSRQGNTEAFF | TGTGCCACCAGCAGAGATTCCCGACAGGGGAACACTGAAGCTTTCTTT
TRBJ1-3 | . | TRBV5-1 | . | CASSLAGPGNTIYF | TGCGCCAGCAGCCTAGCCGGGCCGGGAAACACCATATATTTT
TRBJ2-1 | . | TRBV7-6 | . | CASSQSNEQFF | TGTGCCAGCAGCCAGTCCAATGAGCAGTTCTTC